This T cell receptor beta chain is from a study of Tregs in tolerant kidney transplant recipients. Regarding the study as a whole: Expanding Tregs on activated donor B cells appeared to best identify donor-specific TCRbeta clones. This study did not directly address biological reproducibility.

The method was immunoSEQ multiplex PCR; TCRdb's version includes in-frame clones alone and lacks a portion of them. In the table there are 35,000 to 50,000 clones, 95% to 96% of which are singletons. With V trimmed by 4 bases and J by 2 bases, 9 bases remained unmatched. Germline CDR1 and CDR2: SGHRS and YFSETQ. The CDR3 consists of 16 residues. About this clone: Its antigen is not known.

The clonotype was recovered from a human donor in good health. V is TRBV5-1 and J is TRBJ2-3; 8 bases align to TRBD1. The sequenced sample consisted of Tregs from blood cultured with allogeneic cells. The CDR3 sequence: CASSLWTGPLTDTQYF. The CDR3 DNA is TGCGCCAGCAGCCTATGGACAGGGCCTCTCACAGATACGCAGTATTTT.